Listed below are T cell receptor beta chains from one sample, sequenced in a study of T cell responses to AZD1222 COVID-19 vaccine. Clones were sequenced by immunoSEQ multiplex PCR, and TCRdb holds only the in-frame ones, with some missing. Found here are roughly 200,000 clones, roughly 90% of them singletons; the top ten hold about 1.8%. The sequences come from peripheral blood, collected 28 days after the second AZD1222 dose. The receptors were gathered from an adult who received the AZD1222 COVID-19 vaccine. The CDR3 runs from the conserved cysteine through the conserved F or W. Each record gives: V gene, J gene, D gene, clone size, CDR3 protein, CDR3 DNA. D genes are given only for firm matches. Part of the rows lack a size; the others show once, few, many or a class for expanded clones.

TRBV5-1	TRBJ2-5	TRBD1	-	CASREGTGLSGETQYF	TGCGCCAGCAGAGAGGGGACAGGACTAAGCGGAGAGACCCAGTACTTC
TRBV7-9	TRBJ2-1	TRBD2	-	CASSTTSGSSAYNEQFF	TGTGCCAGCAGCACGACTAGCGGGAGCTCGGCCTACAATGAGCAGTTCTTC
TRBV5-5	TRBJ1-4	-	-	CASSFRHILNEKLFF	TGTGCCAGCAGCTTCAGACATATTTTGAATGAAAAACTGTTTTTT
TRBV28	TRBJ2-1	TRBD2	-	CASSSSGAYYNEQFF	TGTGCCAGCAGCTCAAGCGGGGCCTACTACAATGAGCAGTTCTTC
TRBV7-3	TRBJ2-1	-	-	CASSLLQASVGEQFF	TGTGCCAGCAGCTTACTCCAAGCGAGCGTCGGTGAGCAGTTCTTC
TRBV25-1	TRBJ1-2	-	-	CASKGQGRGPYGYTF	TGTGCCAGCAAGGGTCAGGGACGGGGACCCTATGGCTACACCTTC
TRBV7-9	TRBJ2-1	-	-	CASSSISDEQFF	TGTGCCAGCAGCTCTATAAGCGATGAGCAGTTCTTC
TRBV29-1	TRBJ1-2	TRBD1	-	CSVEKRFSGQGNYGYTF	TGCAGCGTTGAAAAAAGGTTTAGTGGACAGGGAAACTATGGCTACACCTTC
TRBV19	TRBJ1-5	-	-	CASSIGGSNQPQHF	TGTGCCAGTAGTATAGGCGGCAGCAATCAGCCCCAGCATTTT
TRBV6-1	TRBJ2-5	TRBD2	once	CASSEFWSGGARETQYF	TGTGCCAGCAGTGAATTTTGGAGCGGGGGGGCCCGGGAGACCCAGTACTTC
TRBV2	TRBJ1-1	TRBD1	-	CASSPRGQMNTEAFF	TGTGCCAGCAGTCCAAGGGGACAGATGAACACTGAAGCTTTCTTT
TRBV12-3/TRBV12-4	TRBJ1-1	-	-	CASSFRTRTEAFF	TGTGCCAGCAGCTTTAGAACCCGCACTGAAGCTTTCTTT
TRBV7-2	TRBJ1-4	-	-	CASSLKPRTDTNEKLFF	TGTGCCAGCAGCTTAAAGCCCCGGACTGATACTAATGAAAAACTGTTTTTT
TRBV5-1	TRBJ2-2	-	-	CASSLGSQGLSTGELFF	TGCGCCAGCAGCTTAGGTTCCCAGGGATTAAGCACCGGGGAGCTGTTTTTT
TRBV5-8	TRBJ2-3	TRBD2	-	CATRLAATDTQYF	TGTGCCACCCGACTAGCCGCCACAGATACGCAGTATTTT
TRBV27	TRBJ2-4	TRBD1	-	CASRSGTGGENIQYF	TGTGCCAGCAGGTCAGGGACAGGGGGGGAAAACATTCAGTACTTC
TRBV5-1	TRBJ1-1	-	once	CASSLSGPQNTEAFF	TGCGCCAGCAGTTTAAGTGGGCCTCAAAACACTGAAGCTTTCTTT
TRBV11-2	TRBJ2-7	TRBD1	-	CASSLSEGQAYEQYF	TGTGCCAGCAGCTTAAGTGAGGGACAGGCTTACGAGCAGTACTTC
TRBV24-1	TRBJ2-3	-	once	CATSEPNTDTQYF	TGTGCCACCAGTGAGCCGAACACAGATACGCAGTATTTT
TRBV5-1	TRBJ2-1	-	-	CASSLGSTWEDNEQFF	TGCGCCAGCAGCTTGGGGTCTACCTGGGAGGACAATGAGCAGTTCTTC
TRBV10-2	TRBJ1-1	-	-	CASSEARKNTEAFF	TGCGCCAGCAGTGAGGCCAGGAAGAACACTGAAGCTTTCTTT
TRBV11-2	TRBJ2-7	TRBD2	-	CASSFQKGGGGGDEQYF	TGTGCCAGCAGCTTTCAAAAAGGAGGCGGCGGGGGTGACGAGCAGTACTTC
TRBV7-3	TRBJ2-1	TRBD1	-	CASSLRFSGGSYNEQFF	TGTGCCAGCAGCTTAAGGTTCTCAGGGGGCTCCTACAATGAGCAGTTCTTC
TRBV29-1	TRBJ2-1	TRBD1	few	CSVEDPLTGDIFKQFF	TGCAGCGTTGAAGACCCGTTGACAGGGGACATCTTCAAGCAGTTCTTC
TRBV19	TRBJ2-1	TRBD2	-	CASSIDLGSGTYNEQFF	TGTGCCAGTAGTATAGATCTTGGTAGCGGGACATACAATGAGCAGTTCTTC
TRBV9	TRBJ2-3	TRBD2	-	CASSSRLAGGTTDTQYF	TGTGCCAGCAGCTCCAGACTAGCGGGAGGGACCACAGATACGCAGTATTTT
TRBV7-9	TRBJ2-5	-	once	CASSLGTYQETQYF	TGTGCCAGCAGCTTAGGGACTTACCAAGAGACCCAGTACTTC
TRBV19	TRBJ1-1	TRBD1	-	CATRQGVNTEAFF	TGTGCCACCCGACAGGGCGTGAACACTGAAGCTTTCTTT
TRBV18	TRBJ2-5	TRBD2	-	CASSPVELAGKLQETQYF	TGTGCCAGCTCACCAGTTGAACTAGCGGGTAAACTCCAAGAGACCCAGTACTTC
TRBV7-8	TRBJ1-2	-	-	CASSLAEKGGYGYTF	TGTGCCAGCAGCTTAGCGGAAAAGGGAGGCTATGGCTACACCTTC
TRBV9	TRBJ1-1	-	-	CASSVGSYSPRTEAFF	TGTGCCAGCAGCGTGGGATCCTACAGTCCGAGAACTGAAGCTTTCTTT
TRBV10-1	TRBJ2-1	TRBD1	-	CASSDLGQGINEQFF	TGCGCCAGCAGTGATCTGGGACAGGGAATTAATGAGCAGTTCTTC
TRBV27	TRBJ1-1	-	-	CASRLGMNTEAFF	TGTGCCAGCAGGTTGGGGATGAACACTGAAGCTTTCTTT
TRBV4-2	TRBJ1-3	-	-	CASSQEGSQVVNTIYF	TGTGCCAGCAGCCAAGAAGGGAGTCAGGTAGTAAACACCATATATTTT
TRBV7-8	TRBJ2-1	-	-	CASSHTQSMGGHFF	TGTGCCAGCAGCCACACCCAATCGATGGGCGGTCATTTCTTC
TRBV2	TRBJ1-2	-	-	CASLSQANYGYTF	TGTGCCAGCCTTTCCCAAGCTAACTATGGCTACACCTTC
TRBV5-1	TRBJ2-5	-	-	CASSLTGSPQETQYF	TGCGCCAGCAGCTTGACAGGATCGCCACAAGAGACCCAGTACTTC
TRBV24-1	TRBJ2-2	-	-	CATSDFPSTGELFF	TGTGCCACCAGTGATTTCCCCAGCACCGGGGAGCTGTTTTTT
TRBV6-2/TRBV6-3	TRBJ2-2	-	-	CASSTRGGTGELFF	TGTGCCAGCAGTACCAGGGGTGGAACCGGGGAGCTGTTTTTT
TRBV5-5	TRBJ2-7	TRBD1	-	CASSLAGQGYEQYF	TGTGCCAGCAGCTTAGCGGGACAGGGCTACGAGCAGTACTTC
TRBV5-4	TRBJ2-3	TRBD1	-	CASSLKGGTGRTDTQYF	TGTGCCAGCAGCTTAAAAGGAGGGACAGGGCGCACAGATACGCAGTATTTT
TRBV7-9	TRBJ2-4	TRBD1	-	CASSPGQGSAKNIQYF	TGTGCCAGCAGCCCGGGACAGGGGAGTGCCAAAAACATTCAGTACTTC
TRBV9	TRBJ1-1	-	-	CASSGPQGFPNTEAFF	TGTGCCAGCAGTGGTCCGCAGGGGTTCCCGAACACTGAAGCTTTCTTT
TRBV2	TRBJ2-2	TRBD2	-	CAGGSERGGRNTGELFF	TGTGCCGGCGGTTCGGAGCGGGGGGGACGGAACACCGGGGAGCTGTTTTTT
TRBV28	TRBJ1-5	-	-	CASSPQLTGNQPQHF	TGTGCCAGCAGCCCCCAGTTAACCGGCAATCAGCCCCAGCATTTT
TRBV18	TRBJ2-5	TRBD2	-	CASSPQLGGTETQYF	TGTGCCAGCTCACCACAACTGGGGGGGACGGAGACCCAGTACTTC
TRBV19	TRBJ1-1	-	-	CASSTARDTEAFF	TGTGCCAGTAGTACCGCCAGGGACACTGAAGCTTTCTTT
TRBV6-5	TRBJ1-6	-	-	CASSYTQNSPLHF	TGTGCCAGCAGTTACACACAAAATTCACCCCTCCACTTT
TRBV25-1	TRBJ2-3	TRBD2	-	CASSSGRGTDTQYF	TGTGCCAGCAGTAGCGGGAGGGGTACAGATACGCAGTATTTT
TRBV6-5	TRBJ2-3	-	few	CASKRWETDTQYF	TGTGCCAGCAAAAGGTGGGAGACAGATACGCAGTATTTT
TRBV24-1	TRBJ1-2	-	few	CATSTTGYSGYTF	TGTGCCACAAGTACGACAGGCTACAGTGGCTACACCTTC
TRBV4-3	TRBJ1-2	-	-	CASSQDRRVGYGYTF	TGCGCCAGCAGCCAAGATCGGAGGGTGGGCTATGGCTACACCTTC
TRBV19	TRBJ2-2	TRBD2	-	CASSISLGLATGELFF	TGTGCCAGTAGTATTAGCTTGGGACTAGCGACCGGGGAGCTGTTTTTT
TRBV4-2	TRBJ2-5	TRBD2	-	CASSQDVTSGVPRQETQYF	TGTGCCAGCAGCCAAGACGTGACTAGCGGGGTCCCCCGTCAAGAGACCCAGTACTTC
TRBV7-9	TRBJ1-5	-	-	CASSPPDSNQPQHF	TGTGCCAGCAGCCCCCCCGATAGCAATCAGCCCCAGCATTTT
TRBV2	TRBJ1-2	TRBD1	-	CASSEPGLTGVNYGYTF	TGTGCCAGCAGTGAGCCGGGTCTTACAGGGGTTAACTATGGCTACACCTTC
TRBV15	TRBJ1-2	TRBD1	-	CATSYDRGYGYTF	TGTGCCACCAGCTACGACAGGGGCTATGGCTACACCTTC
TRBV15	TRBJ2-7	TRBD1	-	CATSRGQGWLAVPYEQYF	TGTGCCACCAGCCGCGGACAGGGGTGGCTAGCGGTCCCCTACGAGCAGTACTTC
TRBV27	TRBJ2-3	TRBD2	-	CASSLGTSWPDTQYF	TGTGCCAGCAGCCTCGGGACTAGTTGGCCAGATACGCAGTATTTT
TRBV13	TRBJ2-1	TRBD2	-	CASSLGWEGNEQFF	TGTGCCAGCAGCTTAGGGTGGGAGGGCAATGAGCAGTTCTTC